The rows below give T cell receptor beta chains drawn from one sample of a study of patients and donors after allogeneic stem cell transplantation. TCRdb recomputed calls from the RT-PCR reads with MiXCR, one row per CDR3 protein. Of 920,000 or so distinct CDR3 sequences listed, about 20% are singletons. The sample taken for sequencing was blood, either unsorted or a sorted T cell fraction (not recorded which). Every receptor here comes from a human donor who was either an allogeneic HSCT recipient or a stem cell or donor lymphocyte infusion donor (not recorded which). It is not recorded whose cells these are; they may come from a transplant donor. CDR3s include the opening cysteine and the closing phenylalanine or tryptophan. The D gene is left open where the match is weak.

v_gene	d_gene	CDR3aa
TRBV29-1	NA	CSVAGAYTEAFF
TRBV20-1	TRBD2	CSAPGREGPVTDTQYF
TRBV14	TRBD2	CASSQERLAVYEQYF
TRBV5-1	NA	CASSLGQYTYEQYF
TRBV2	NA	CASSEARGLYEQYF
TRBV20-1	NA	CSAQLAYEQYF
TRBV20-1	TRBD1	CSAPTGESSPLHF
TRBV30	NA	CAWRPLGGTLTIGGYTF
TRBV20-1	TRBD2	CSARVGRGSTDTQYF
TRBV18	NA	CASSPDSIQYF
TRBV20-1	NA	CSARGGTASYEQYF
TRBV5-1	TRBD1	CASSSTPGQGIRNTEAFF
TRBV7-3	TRBD1	CASSLHGTANTEAFF
TRBV12-3/TRBV12-4	TRBD1	CASSFARGRKNYNEQFF
TRBV5-6	NA	CASSFGGASNQPQHF
TRBV6-2/TRBV6-3	NA	CASSRPREPQHF
TRBV7-8	NA	CASSLANTLTGELFF
TRBV4-1	TRBD2	CASSQDGAGGDDEQYF
TRBV7-2	NA	CASSPQSGDEQFF
TRBV9	NA	CASSVGGGMNTEAFF
TRBV12-3/TRBV12-4	NA	CASSPSLEQETQYF
TRBV29-1	NA	CSVAVQINTEAFF